The rows below give T cell receptor beta chains drawn from one sample of a study of chemoradiotherapy in HPV16-positive cancers. Sequencing used immunoSEQ multiplex PCR; TCRdb keeps in-frame clones, though not all of them. The data show approximately 11,000 clones, approximately 89% seen once. The specimen comprised blood, sampled from a patient who underwent chemoradiotherapy. The receptors derive from a human donor with HPV-associated anogenital cancer. Both conserved end residues are part of each CDR3. Fields, in order: D gene, clone size, V gene, CDR3 length, J gene, CDR3 DNA, CDR3 protein. The D gene is left open where the match is weak. Rows may omit the clone size; those that give it use once, few, many or a size class.

D: .
size: .
V: TRBV5-1
length: 14
J: TRBJ1-3
DNA: TGCGCCAGCAGCTTGGACAGAAACGGAAACACCATATATTTT
CDR3: CASSLDRNGNTIYF

D: TRBD1
size: .
V: TRBV11-2
length: 16
J: TRBJ2-7
DNA: TGTGCCAGCAGCTTAGATGGGACAGGCCGTGCCTACGAGCAGTACTTC
CDR3: CASSLDGTGRAYEQYF

D: .
size: .
V: TRBV9
length: 16
J: TRBJ1-5
DNA: TGTGCCAGCAGCGTAGGTGACAGCCCGGGCGGTCAGCCCCAGCATTTT
CDR3: CASSVGDSPGGQPQHF

D: TRBD2
size: .
V: TRBV2
length: 13
J: TRBJ2-5
DNA: TGTGCCAGCAGTTCTAGCGGACAAGAGACCCAGTACTTC
CDR3: CASSSSGQETQYF

D: TRBD2
size: .
V: TRBV5-1
length: 14
J: TRBJ2-5
DNA: TGCGCCAGCAGGCAGACTAGCGGGGGGAAGACCCAGTACTTC
CDR3: CASRQTSGGKTQYF

D: .
size: .
V: TRBV7-9
length: 14
J: TRBJ2-7
DNA: TGTGCCAGCAGCAGGGCATCTCGGATCGGCGAGCAGTACTTC
CDR3: CASSRASRIGEQYF

D: .
size: .
V: TRBV7-3
length: 16
J: TRBJ1-3
DNA: TGTGCCAGCAGCTTAGCAGGCCCCTACTCTGGAAACACCATATATTTT
CDR3: CASSLAGPYSGNTIYF

D: TRBD2
size: .
V: TRBV5-1
length: 15
J: TRBJ2-7
DNA: TGCGCCAGCACCCCGGGAGGGGGGGGCCAGTCCGAGCAGTACTTC
CDR3: CASTPGGGGQSEQYF

D: .
size: .
V: TRBV5-1
length: 15
J: TRBJ2-7
DNA: TGCGCCAGCAGCTCAGACCGGGACAACACCTACGAGCAGTACTTC
CDR3: CASSSDRDNTYEQYF

D: .
size: .
V: TRBV13
length: 15
J: TRBJ1-6
DNA: TGTGCCAGCAGCCCCGACGGGGTTTATAATTCACCCCTCCACTTT
CDR3: CASSPDGVYNSPLHF

D: .
size: .
V: TRBV5-1
length: 15
J: TRBJ2-2
DNA: TGCGCCAGCAGCTTGAGGCAGGGTTGGACCGGGGAGCTGTTTTTT
CDR3: CASSLRQGWTGELFF

D: .
size: .
V: TRBV9
length: 15
J: TRBJ2-7
DNA: TGTGCCAGCAGCATGGGGGACAGCGGGACTTACGAGCAGTACTTC
CDR3: CASSMGDSGTYEQYF

D: .
size: .
V: TRBV5-1
length: 17
J: TRBJ2-7
DNA: TGCGCCAGCAGCGGACCGTCCGACAGGCAGACCTCCTACGAGCAGTACTTC
CDR3: CASSGPSDRQTSYEQYF

D: TRBD1
size: .
V: TRBV18
length: 14
J: TRBJ1-1
DNA: TGTGCCAGCTTAAACGACAGGGCGGGGACTGAAGCTTTCTTT
CDR3: CASLNDRAGTEAFF

D: .
size: .
V: TRBV6-6
length: 14
J: TRBJ1-4
DNA: TGTGCCAGCAGTTACGGGGGGTATAATGAAAAACTGTTTTTT
CDR3: CASSYGGYNEKLFF

D: .
size: .
V: TRBV10-3
length: 17
J: TRBJ2-3
DNA: TGTGCCATCAGTGAGCCTCTAGCCCTCCTCTCTGCAGATACGCAGTATTTT
CDR3: CAISEPLALLSADTQYF

D: .
size: .
V: TRBV5-5
length: 13
J: TRBJ2-5
DNA: TGTGCCAGCAGCTTGGAGGGTACGGAGACCCAGTACTTC
CDR3: CASSLEGTETQYF

D: .
size: .
V: TRBV7-3
length: 14
J: TRBJ1-6
DNA: TGTGCCAGCAGCGGGGGGACTACTGGTTCACCCCTCCACTTT
CDR3: CASSGGTTGSPLHF

D: TRBD1
size: once
V: TRBV7-9
length: 16
J: TRBJ2-3
DNA: TGTGCCAGCAGCTTACGGGGACAGGTGGGCGGGGATACGCAGTATTTT
CDR3: CASSLRGQVGGDTQYF

D: TRBD2
size: .
V: TRBV4-3
length: 15
J: TRBJ2-5
DNA: TGCGCCAGCAGCCAGGAACCGGGACTAGCAGAGACCCAGTACTTC
CDR3: CASSQEPGLAETQYF

D: .
size: .
V: TRBV15
length: 15
J: TRBJ2-5
DNA: TGTGCCACCAGCAGAGATCGGGGGGCGGGAGAGACCCAGTACTTC
CDR3: CATSRDRGAGETQYF

D: .
size: .
V: TRBV19
length: 14
J: TRBJ1-4
DNA: TGTGCCAGTAGTATAGGCCGGACAGATGAAAAACTGTTTTTT
CDR3: CASSIGRTDEKLFF

D: .
size: .
V: TRBV7-2
length: 13
J: TRBJ2-7
DNA: TGTGCCAGCAGCCCAAGCGGACCCTACGAGCAGTACTTC
CDR3: CASSPSGPYEQYF

D: .
size: .
V: TRBV4-1
length: 15
J: TRBJ2-7
DNA: TGCGCCAGCAGCCAAGATCCTGGGGTTTCCTACGAGCAGTACTTC
CDR3: CASSQDPGVSYEQYF

D: .
size: .
V: TRBV6-5
length: 14
J: TRBJ2-2
DNA: TGTGCCAGCAGCCGGGACATGAACACCGGGGAGCTGTTTTTT
CDR3: CASSRDMNTGELFF

D: .
size: .
V: TRBV6-5
length: 14
J: TRBJ2-7
DNA: TGTGCCAGCAGTTACTCAAGGAGGACCTACGAGCAGTACTTC
CDR3: CASSYSRRTYEQYF

D: TRBD1
size: .
V: TRBV2
length: 10
J: TRBJ2-7
DNA: TGTGCCAGCATCGGGACAGGGAAGTACTTC
CDR3: CASIGTGKYF

D: .
size: .
V: TRBV4-1
length: 16
J: TRBJ1-2
DNA: TGCGCCAGCAGCCAAGAGGGTAGGGGGGCCCGCTATGGGTACACCTTC
CDR3: CASSQEGRGARYGYTF

D: TRBD1
size: .
V: TRBV7-8
length: 15
J: TRBJ2-7
DNA: TGTGCCAGCAGAACCGGGACAGGGCGTGTAAATGAGCAGTACTTC
CDR3: CASRTGTGRVNEQYF

D: .
size: .
V: TRBV19
length: 15
J: TRBJ1-2
DNA: TGTGCCAGTAGTATAGCGGGGAAGGGGCTCTATGGCTACACCTTC
CDR3: CASSIAGKGLYGYTF

D: .
size: .
V: TRBV4-3
length: 15
J: TRBJ2-3
DNA: TGCGCCACCTCCTTCCTTTTGGGGGGCACAGATACGCAGTATTTT
CDR3: CATSFLLGGTDTQYF

D: .
size: .
V: TRBV18
length: 16
J: TRBJ2-1
DNA: TGTGCCAGCTCACCACTGGGGATGGGGGGCTACAATGAGCAGTTCTTC
CDR3: CASSPLGMGGYNEQFF

D: .
size: once
V: TRBV5-5
length: 18
J: TRBJ1-2
DNA: TGTGCCAGCAGCTTGGAGGCGCCGCGGGGAATTGAAGACTATGGCTACACCTTC
CDR3: CASSLEAPRGIEDYGYTF

D: .
size: .
V: TRBV6-4
length: 16
J: TRBJ2-2
DNA: TGTGCCAGCAGTGACTCGGCTAAGGGAACCACCGGGGAGCTGTTTTTT
CDR3: CASSDSAKGTTGELFF

D: TRBD1
size: .
V: TRBV19
length: 14
J: TRBJ2-7
DNA: TGTGCCACTTCGACAGGGGGTTTCTCCTACGAGCAGTACTTC
CDR3: CATSTGGFSYEQYF

D: .
size: .
V: TRBV7-2
length: 15
J: TRBJ2-3
DNA: TGTGCCAGCAGCTTAGTTTCGCGGGGCAAGGATACGCAGTATTTT
CDR3: CASSLVSRGKDTQYF

D: TRBD1
size: .
V: TRBV5-4
length: 15
J: TRBJ2-5
DNA: TGTGCCGGCAGCTTCAACAGGGGGATAGGAGAGACCCAGTACTTC
CDR3: CAGSFNRGIGETQYF

D: .
size: .
V: TRBV4-1
length: 13
J: TRBJ2-1
DNA: TGCGCCAGCAGCCAAGTGAGGGACAATGAGCAGTTCTTC
CDR3: CASSQVRDNEQFF

D: .
size: .
V: TRBV4-1
length: 13
J: TRBJ1-5
DNA: TGCGCCAGCAGCCAAGGCTACTCTCAGCCCCAGCATTTT
CDR3: CASSQGYSQPQHF

D: .
size: .
V: TRBV4-2
length: 15
J: TRBJ1-2
DNA: TGTGCCAGCAGCCAAGATGCGGGCGGCCTCTATGGCTACACCTTC
CDR3: CASSQDAGGLYGYTF

D: .
size: .
V: TRBV6-1
length: 12
J: TRBJ1-3
DNA: TGTGCCAGCAGTCAAGGTAGAAACACCATATATTTT
CDR3: CASSQGRNTIYF

D: .
size: once
V: TRBV11-2
length: 14
J: TRBJ1-4
DNA: TGTGCCAGCAGCTTTTGGGGGGGGCGTGAAAAACTGTTTTTT
CDR3: CASSFWGGREKLFF

D: TRBD1
size: .
V: TRBV7-6
length: 15
J: TRBJ2-7
DNA: TGTGCCAGCAGCCCTGGGACAGGGGGCGAGTACGAGCAGTACTTC
CDR3: CASSPGTGGEYEQYF

D: TRBD1
size: .
V: TRBV9
length: 17
J: TRBJ1-3
DNA: TGTGCCAGCAGCGTAGGACGGACAGGGGCCCCTGGAAACACCATATATTTT
CDR3: CASSVGRTGAPGNTIYF

D: TRBD1
size: .
V: TRBV19
length: 15
J: TRBJ1-2
DNA: TGTGCCAGTAGTATCGGCAGGGGGCTTAACTATGGCTACACCTTC
CDR3: CASSIGRGLNYGYTF

D: .
size: .
V: TRBV5-1
length: 15
J: TRBJ2-7
DNA: TGCGCCAGCAGCTGGGGGGACCCCACAGGTGAGGAGCAGTACTTC
CDR3: CASSWGDPTGEEQYF

D: .
size: .
V: TRBV19
length: 13
J: TRBJ1-6
DNA: TGTGCCAGTACGGTATCAGGGGCTATGCCCCTCCACTTT
CDR3: CASTVSGAMPLHF

D: TRBD1
size: .
V: TRBV2
length: 16
J: TRBJ1-2
DNA: TGTGCCAGCAGTGAAACCACGGACAGGGAGCGCTATGGCTACACCTTC
CDR3: CASSETTDRERYGYTF

D: .
size: .
V: TRBV7-3
length: 14
J: TRBJ2-3
DNA: TGTGCCAGCAGCTTAGCCCCTAGCACAGATACGCAGTATTTT
CDR3: CASSLAPSTDTQYF

D: TRBD1
size: .
V: TRBV2
length: 14
J: TRBJ2-7
DNA: TGTGCCAGGGCCCCGGGACAGGGTCCCTACGAGCAGTACTTC
CDR3: CARAPGQGPYEQYF

D: .
size: .
V: TRBV7-9
length: 14
J: TRBJ1-4
DNA: TGTGCCAGCAGCTTAGGAGGGACTGGAGAAAAACTGTTTTTT
CDR3: CASSLGGTGEKLFF

D: .
size: .
V: TRBV6-5
length: 15
J: TRBJ1-3
DNA: TGTGCCAGCAGTTACAAGGTTACCCCGGGAAACACCATATATTTT
CDR3: CASSYKVTPGNTIYF

D: .
size: .
V: TRBV4-2
length: 13
J: TRBJ1-1
DNA: TGTGCCAGCAGCCAAGCCGTGGACTGGGAAGCTTTCTTT
CDR3: CASSQAVDWEAFF

D: .
size: .
V: TRBV25-1
length: 13
J: TRBJ2-3
DNA: TGTGCCAGCCAGGCGGGTAGGGGAGATACGCAGTATTTT
CDR3: CASQAGRGDTQYF

D: .
size: .
V: TRBV6-1
length: 11
J: TRBJ2-2
DNA: TGTGCCAGCACCCACATACGGGAGCTGTTTTTT
CDR3: CASTHIRELFF